This T cell receptor (beta chain) was documented in a study of blood T cell repertoires in COVID-19 (dated by TCRdb to the early 2020s). Study-wide context: Samples covering the acute and convalescent phases of COVID-19 were provided by collaborators in the United States, Italy and Spain. The prospective study material was composed of cDNA or gDNA derived from T cells, B-cell-depleted T cells, or PBMCs. The dataset comprised deeply sampled blood TCRbeta repertoires from subjects exposed to, actively infected with, or recovered from COVID-19. The repertoires were released in a freely available public database meant as a resource for research on the immune response to SARS-CoV-2. Samples were obtained from the ongoing ImmuneRACE study (first 160 participants) and from roughly 1,300 subjects provided by 6 global collaborators. Nearly every sample came with metadata listing a de-identified subject ID, COVID-19 status, age in years and sex. Where available, HLA class I and class II types were taken from metadata supplied by the sample provider and were not determined by assay-based typing. Study-wide findings and limitations: The quantity of clinical and demographic metadata differed by source and by participant and was supplied without curation.

The immunoSEQ Assay, a bias-controlled multiplex PCR, was used to amplify TCRbeta CDR3 regions from genomic DNA. The published analysis was carried out like this. Within the assay, amplification of reference gene primers was used to estimate how many nucleated cells each sample contained. To quantify the absolute abundance of each unique TCRbeta CDR3 rearrangement, sequence reads were collapsed and filtered. For each sample, productive Simpson clonality was calculated by taking the square root of Simpson's diversity index across productive rearrangements. Not all clones reach the TCRdb copy of this immuneACCESS table, which keeps in-frame sequences only. Checked studies attribute under half of the gap to unresolved V genes and leave the rest unexplained. That table gives V, J and clone size, and the DNA gave D and trimming. The table for this sample lists some 120,000 clones; around 76% of them were counted only once. Of the sample, around 5.2% falls within the top ten clones.

Each collaborating institution followed its own protocols to collect whole blood in K2EDTA tubes. For TCRbeta analysis, collaborators shipped samples as frozen whole blood, isolated PBMCs, or DNA extracted from either of those sample types. Details on this clone: Its antigen is still unknown. No much larger clonotype is one base removed from it; base qualities were not supplied.

Compared with germline, V lacks 8 bases and J lacks 3 bases; bases without a gene match: 6. Its CDR3 holds 15 amino acids, cysteine through phenylalanine. This entry keeps only the CDR3 DNA: 45 bases, framed from base 1. The germline V gene supplies CDR1 SGHVS and CDR2 FQNEAQ. The chain is encoded by TRBV7-8 joined to TRBJ2-3; 12 bases in the junction line up with TRBD2. The sample was peripheral blood. The receptor's source is a man aged 55 to 70 with acute or convalescent COVID-19. The DNA sequence is given as TGTGCCAGCGGCTCTCTAGCGGGAGGGACAGATACGCAGTATTTT. Protein translation: CASGSLAGGTDTQYF.